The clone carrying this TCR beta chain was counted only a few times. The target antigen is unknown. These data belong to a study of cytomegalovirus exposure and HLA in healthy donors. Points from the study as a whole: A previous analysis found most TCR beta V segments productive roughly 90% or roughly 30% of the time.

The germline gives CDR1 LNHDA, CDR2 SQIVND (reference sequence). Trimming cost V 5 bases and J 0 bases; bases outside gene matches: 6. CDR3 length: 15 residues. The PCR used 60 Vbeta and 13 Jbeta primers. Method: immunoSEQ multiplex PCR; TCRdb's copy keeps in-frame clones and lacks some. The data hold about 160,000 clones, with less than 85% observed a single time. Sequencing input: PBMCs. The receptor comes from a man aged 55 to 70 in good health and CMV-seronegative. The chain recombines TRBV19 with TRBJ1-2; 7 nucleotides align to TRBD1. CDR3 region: CASSPGGYSNYGYTF. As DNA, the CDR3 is TGTGCCAGTAGTCCAGGGGGATACTCTAACTATGGCTACACCTTC.